This TCR beta chain originates from a study of patients and donors after allogeneic stem cell transplantation. The V and J ends lost 0 bases and 3 bases respectively, with 16 bases between them. This CDR3 spans 17 amino acids. Per the germline V gene, CDR1 is SGHDT and CDR2 is YYEEEE. TCRdb re-called the RT-PCR reads with MiXCR, one entry per CDR3 protein. The sample records hundreds of thousands of distinct CDR3 sequences, more than 15% being singletons. The clonotype was recovered from a human donor who was either an allogeneic HSCT recipient or a stem cell or donor lymphocyte infusion donor (not recorded which). It is not recorded whose cells these are; they may come from a transplant donor. J is TRBJ1-5 and V is TRBV5-6, with TRBD1 as a possible D gene (6 bases). The material sequenced was blood, either unsorted or a sorted T cell fraction (not recorded which). In nucleotides, the CDR3 is TGTGCCAGCAGCTTGGCGACGGGGGCGAGTGACAATCAGCCCCAGCATTTT. This gives the protein CASSLATGASDNQPQHF. Variable domain in full (rest from reference TRBV5-6 and TRBJ1-5): DAGVTQSPTHLIKTRGQQVTLRCSPKSGHDTVSWYQQALGQGPQFIFQYYEEEERQRGNFPDRFSGHQFPNYSSELNVNALLLGDSALYLCASSLATGASDNQPQHFGDGTRLSIL.